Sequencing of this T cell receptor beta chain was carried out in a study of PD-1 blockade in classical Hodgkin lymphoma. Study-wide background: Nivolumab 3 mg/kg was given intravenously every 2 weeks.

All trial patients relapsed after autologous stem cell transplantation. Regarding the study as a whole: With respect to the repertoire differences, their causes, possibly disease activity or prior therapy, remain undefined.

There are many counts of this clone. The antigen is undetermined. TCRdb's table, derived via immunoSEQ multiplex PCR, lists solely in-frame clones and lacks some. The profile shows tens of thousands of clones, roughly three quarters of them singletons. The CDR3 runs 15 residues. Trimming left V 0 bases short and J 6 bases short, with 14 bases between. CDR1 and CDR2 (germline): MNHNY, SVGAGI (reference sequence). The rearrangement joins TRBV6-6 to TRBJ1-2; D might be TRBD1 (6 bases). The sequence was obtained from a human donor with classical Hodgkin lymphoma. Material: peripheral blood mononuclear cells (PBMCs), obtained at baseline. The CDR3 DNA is TGTGCCAGCAGTTACTCGCAGGGGTCAAGAGATGGCTACACCTTC. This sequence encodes CASSYSQGSRDGYTF.